This note documents a single T cell receptor (beta chain) sequence. This sample stems from a study of PD-L1 blockade in urothelial cancer. Across the study: Atezolizumab 1,200 mg was given intravenously every 3 weeks, starting 2014.

What went into each PCR as a spike was synthetic TCR analog templates. The method was immunoSEQ multiplex PCR; TCRdb's version includes in-frame clones alone and lacks a portion of them. Of 25,000 to 30,000 clones listed, around 80% are singletons. The time point here: peripheral blood 6 weeks after treatment start. CDR1 is DFQATT and CDR2 is SNEGSKA in the germline V gene (reference sequence). V was pared by 2 bases and J by 2 bases, with 2 bases between. The CDR3 length is 11 residues. V is TRBV20-1 and J is TRBJ2-3; D gene unclear. This specimen was PBMCs, taken around atezolizumab (anti-PD-L1) treatment. This clonotype originated in a man between 65 and 85 years old with urothelial cancer. CDR3 nucleotide sequence: TGCAGTGCTAGATACACAGATACGCAGTATTTT. Translation: CSARYTDTQYF.